The following is a T cell receptor beta chain sequence with its context. The investigators reverse transcribed all of the isolated RNA, so they sequenced expressed TCRB transcripts. The repertoire was sequenced with immunoSEQ multiplex PCR; TCRdb's copy has only in-frame clones and lacks some. The sample lists roughly 170,000 clones, roughly an eighth occurring once. Germline assignment: CDR1 MGHRA and CDR2 YSYEKL. This CDR3 is built from 14 residues. V lost 0 bases to trimming and J lost 8 bases, with 11 bases between them. This sample stems from a study of beta chain features in type 1 diabetes. The TCR comes from a young woman in good health. The chain uses TRBV4-1 and TRBJ2-1; D might be TRBD1 (6 bases). The sequenced sample was central memory CD4+ T cells from blood. The CDR3 DNA follows: TGCGCCAGCAGCCAAGATGGGGGCGGGTATGAGCAGTTCTTC. Translation: CASSQDGGGYEQFF.